This T cell receptor beta chain was profiled in a study of T cells in Graves' hyperthyroidism and ophthalmopathy. Trimming removed 3 bases at V and 0 bases at J, with 6 bases between. The CDR3 length is 14 residues. Germline CDR1 and CDR2: SGHTA and FQGTGA. It was RNA transcripts that yielded the amplified TCR beta CDR3 regions. During a first-round RT-PCR of the TCR CDR3, the HTBI primer set was used. MiXCR was run by TCRdb on the multiplex PCR reads, yielding one entry per CDR3 protein. The table includes 250,000 to 350,000 distinct CDR3 sequences, roughly 15% detected once. The sequenced material came from blood. The clonotype originates from a man aged 30-40 years with Graves' hyperthyroidism. The genes are TRBV7-3 and TRBJ1-5; no clear D gene. DNA of the CDR3: TGTGCCAGCAGCTTCCGAGGTAGCAATCAGCCCCAGCATTTT. As protein: CASSFRGSNQPQHF.